Included here is one TCR beta chain sequence, with context. Its antigen remains unknown. The CDR3 has 13 residues. Per the germline V gene, CDR1 is SEHNR and CDR2 is FQNEAQ (reference sequence). V was trimmed by 5 bases and J by 13 bases, leaving 15 bases between them. A 5'RACE template-switching step, the method used to make TCR cDNA, added a universal primer site and UMIs. TCRdb called the 5' RACE reads again in MiXCR, with one record for every CDR3 protein. The sample includes approximately 300,000 distinct CDR3 sequences, roughly a tenth of them seen just once. This sample was taken from a study of T cells after yellow fever vaccination. Study-level findings and limits: A limited proportion of clonotypes was detected within both the CD4 and CD8 compartments. Most primary-vaccination clones recurred post-booster (roughly 96% CD4, over 70% CD8). Abundant clonotypes from the bulk population could have been carried over as contaminants into FACS-sorted repertoires.

This TCR was sampled from a man younger than 35 who received the YFV17D yellow fever vaccine. The sample here was CD4+ T cells sorted from PBMCs, taken 45 days after the yellow fever booster vaccination. The chain is built from TRBV7-9 and TRBJ1-6, with D perhaps TRBD1 (6 bases). CDR3 DNA: TGTGCCAGCAGCGCAGGGGAGCGTGTGCCCCTCCACTTT. This encodes CASSAGERVPLHF.